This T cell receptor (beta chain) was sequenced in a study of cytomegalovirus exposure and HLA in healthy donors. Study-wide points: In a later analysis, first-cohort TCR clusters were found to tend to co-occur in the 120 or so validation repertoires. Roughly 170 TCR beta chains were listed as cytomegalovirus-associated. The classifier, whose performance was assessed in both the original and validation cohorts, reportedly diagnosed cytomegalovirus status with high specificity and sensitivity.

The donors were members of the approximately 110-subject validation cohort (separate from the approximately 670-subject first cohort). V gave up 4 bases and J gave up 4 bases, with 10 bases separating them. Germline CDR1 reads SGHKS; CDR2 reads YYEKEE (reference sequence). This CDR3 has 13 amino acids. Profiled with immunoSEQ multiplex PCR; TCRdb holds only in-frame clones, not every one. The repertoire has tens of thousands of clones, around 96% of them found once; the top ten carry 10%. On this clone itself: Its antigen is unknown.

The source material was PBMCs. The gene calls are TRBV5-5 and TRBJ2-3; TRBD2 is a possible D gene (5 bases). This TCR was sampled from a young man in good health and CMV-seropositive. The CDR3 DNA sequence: TGTGCCAGCAGCCTCTGGAGGTCAGATACGCAGTATTTT. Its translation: CASSLWRSDTQYF.